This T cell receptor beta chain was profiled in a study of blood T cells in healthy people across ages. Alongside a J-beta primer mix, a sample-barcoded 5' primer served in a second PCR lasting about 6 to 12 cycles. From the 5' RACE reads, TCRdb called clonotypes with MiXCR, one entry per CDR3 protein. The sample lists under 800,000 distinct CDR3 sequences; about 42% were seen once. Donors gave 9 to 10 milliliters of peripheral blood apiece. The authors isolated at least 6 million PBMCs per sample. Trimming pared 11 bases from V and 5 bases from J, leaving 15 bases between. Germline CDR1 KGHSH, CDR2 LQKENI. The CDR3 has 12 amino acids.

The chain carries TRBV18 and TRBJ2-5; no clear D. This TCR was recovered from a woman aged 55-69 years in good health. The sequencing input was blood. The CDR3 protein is CAGTTVPETQYF. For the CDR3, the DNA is TGTGCCGGTACTACCGTGCCGGAGACCCAGTACTTC. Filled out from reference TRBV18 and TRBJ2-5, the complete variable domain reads NAGVMQNPRHLVRRRGQEARLRCSPMKGHSHVYWYRQLPEEGLKFMVYLQKENIIDESGMPKERFSAEFPKEGPSILRIQQVVRGDSAAYFCAGTTVPETQYFGPGTRLLVL.